Described below is a single T cell receptor (beta chain) sequence and its context. Germline CDR1 is SEHNR and CDR2 is FQNEAQ (reference sequence). This CDR3 spans 15 amino acids. V lost 0 bases, J lost 3 bases, and 11 bases lay in between. This sample stems from a study of cytomegalovirus exposure and HLA in healthy donors. PCR employed 60 Vbeta and 13 Jbeta primers. Measured with immunoSEQ multiplex PCR; TCRdb has only the in-frame clones, and not every one. The sample holds about 130,000 clones, 70% to 80% seen once. Material for sequencing was PBMCs. V usage is TRBV7-9 and J usage is TRBJ1-1, with D perhaps TRBD1 (6 bases). This TCR was sampled from a man aged 25-40 years in good health and CMV-seronegative. CDR3 sequence reads: CASSLAGGADTEAFF. The CDR3 DNA sequence: TGTGCCAGCAGCTTAGCCGGGGGGGCTGACACTGAAGCTTTCTTT.